This paragraph reports one T cell receptor (beta chain). In the authors' methods: By means of reference gene primer amplification, nucleated cell counts were estimated. Assay used: immunoSEQ multiplex PCR; TCRdb lists only in-frame clones, some missing. From that table come the V and J calls and clone size; the DNA was used to work out D and trimming. This sample has 120,000 to 150,000 clones, with around 82% found just once. The entry originates in a study of blood T cell repertoires in COVID-19. On the study more broadly: The United States, Italy and Spain provided the acute and convalescent COVID-19 samples.

The germline gives CDR1 SGDLS, CDR2 YYNGEE. Trimming stripped 4 bases from V and 4 bases from J, with 7 bases between. CDR3 length: 12 amino acids. The chain employs TRBV9 and TRBJ2-3; possible D gene TRBD2, 5 bases. Sequencing was carried out using peripheral blood. This TCR came from a man in his fifties or sixties with active or convalescent COVID-19. The CDR3 DNA reads as TGTGCCAGCAGCCCTAGCTCAGATACGCAGTATTTT. It codes for CASSPSSDTQYF.